This TCR beta chain is drawn from a study of human T cells and chemical hapten exposure. Overall study context: Each patch test put 0.01% DPC on the upper back, and results were read at 6 days. TCR yields differed between samples (mainly from small differences in pooled library volume). Points from the study as a whole: Counts of TCRs above 1 in 1000 frequency stayed unchanged with DPC sensitization.

Time point here: pre-sensitization, week 0. Treatment given: therapeutic diphenylcyclopropenone sensitization with weekly scalp DPC. Blood draws came before every patch-test application. Each CDR3 protein gets one entry after TCRdb re-called the RACE reads with MiXCR. The profile shows about 64,000 distinct CDR3 sequences, about 11% of them singletons. The CDR3 contains 13 residues. The V gene end was trimmed by 6 bases and the J gene end by 5 bases; junction bases not matched to a gene: 6. CDR1 is SQVTM and CDR2 is ANQGSEA in the germline V gene. This clonotype was seen more than once but under ten times. Antigen specificity is unknown.

The receptor comes from a woman aged 40-49 years with alopecia areata. Some clones in this sample may be carry-over from other donors' samples. This specimen was whole blood, taken in connection with sensitization to the hapten diphenylcyclopropenone (DPC). The V gene is TRBV29-1, the J gene TRBJ1-3; 8 nucleotides line up with TRBD1. CDR3 DNA: TGCAGCGTCGACAGGGGAGATCGAAACACCATATATTTT. This sequence encodes CSVDRGDRNTIYF.